This T cell receptor (beta chain) was captured in a study of T cell clusters in autoimmune cytopenias. Study-level findings and limits: TRB repertoire shifts in secondary cytopenia and chronic lymphocytic leukemia mostly reflected lymphoma, not autoimmunity.

The CDR3 length is 15 residues. Each sample's input was 250 ng genomic DNA, some 34,000 genome equivalents. By frequency, this clonotype registers medium-sized. Its antigen remains unidentified. TRB rearrangements were amplified by touch-down multiplex PCR with mixed TRB-A/B primers. No DNA is given; TCRdb re-called the multiplex PCR reads and lists each CDR3 protein once. Recorded for this sample: about 3,200 distinct CDR3 sequences. The specimen sequenced was peripheral blood. The sequence derives from a human donor with an autoimmune cytopenia or autoimmune hepatitis (not recorded which). This chain joins TRBV12-3 or TRBV12-4 and TRBJ1-6; the TCRdb call, TRBD1, lacks DNA for checking. CDR3 in amino acids: CASSLEFAGNSPLHF.